This note documents a single TCR beta chain sequence. TCRdb reprocessed the 5' RACE reads with MiXCR, giving one entry per CDR3 protein. The table lists 200,000 to 250,000 distinct CDR3 sequences, about 3% of them singletons. This record comes from a study of T cells after yellow fever vaccination. Germline V gives CDR1 SEHNR, CDR2 FQNEAQ (reference sequence). The V end lost 8 bases, the J end lost 1 base, and 5 bases lay between the germline ends. This CDR3 contains 12 residues. Sequences were derived from CD4+ T cells sorted from PBMCs, sampled 10 days after the yellow fever booster vaccination. The receptor comes from a man aged 18 to 30 who received the YFV17D yellow fever vaccine. The chain recombines TRBV7-9 with TRBJ1-4, with D unresolved. The DNA for the CDR3 is TGTGCCAGCGGCAAAACTAATGAAAAACTGTTTTTT. Protein: CASGKTNEKLFF.